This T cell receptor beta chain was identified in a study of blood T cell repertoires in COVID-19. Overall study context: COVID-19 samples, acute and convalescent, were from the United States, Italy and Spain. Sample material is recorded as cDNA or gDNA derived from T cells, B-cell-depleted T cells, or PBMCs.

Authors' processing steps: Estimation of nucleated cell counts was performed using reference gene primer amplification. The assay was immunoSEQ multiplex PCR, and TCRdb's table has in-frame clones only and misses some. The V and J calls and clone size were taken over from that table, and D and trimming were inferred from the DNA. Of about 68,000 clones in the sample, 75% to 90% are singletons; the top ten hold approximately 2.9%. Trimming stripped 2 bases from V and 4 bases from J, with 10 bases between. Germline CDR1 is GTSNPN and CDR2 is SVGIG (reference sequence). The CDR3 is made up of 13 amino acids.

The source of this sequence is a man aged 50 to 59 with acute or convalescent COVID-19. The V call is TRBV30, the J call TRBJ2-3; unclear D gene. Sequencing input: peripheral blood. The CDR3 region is CAWSQRRADTQYF. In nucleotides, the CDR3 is TGTGCCTGGAGTCAGCGACGAGCAGATACGCAGTATTTT.